These 29 T cell receptor beta chains were all obtained from the same sample, sequenced in a study of T-cell memory formation after mild COVID-19. MiXCR, run by TCRdb on the 5' RACE reads, gives a single entry per CDR3 protein. The sample records about 290,000 distinct CDR3 sequences, around a sixth being singletons. Sequences were obtained from PBMCs or a T cell subset sorted from them (not recorded which). These receptor sequences come from a man younger than 30 who had mild COVID-19 (a few samples of this study predate the infection). Cell type and time point are not known.

V usage is TRBV29-1 and J usage is TRBJ1-4; a possible D gene is TRBD1 (6 bases). CDR1 is SQVTM and CDR2 is ANQGSEA in the germline V gene. The V gene lost 7 bases and the J gene lost 8 bases, with 17 bases spanning the gap. The CDR3 is made up of 13 amino acids. CDR3 coding DNA: TGCAGCGGGCTCAGGGGCGCGGGGGAAAAACTGTTTTTT. It yields the protein CSGLRGAGEKLFF.

This chain connects TRBV7-8 to TRBJ2-7; 7 nucleotides align to TRBD2. With 5 bases clipped from V and 6 bases from J, the junction kept 13 bases outside the gene matches. There are 15 residues in the CDR3. From germline, CDR1 is SGHVS and CDR2 FQNEAQ. Here the CDR3 DNA reads TGTGCCAGCAGCCCGGGGGACTATGGCCTCGGCGAGCAGTACGTC. Encoded protein: CASSPGDYGLGEQYV.

This clonotype was observed at least ten times. J is TRBJ2-5 and V is TRBV7-9; no definite D call. The CDR3 is 11 amino acids. Germline loops: CDR1 SEHNR, CDR2 FQNEAQ (reference sequence). V was trimmed by 5 bases and J by 0 bases, leaving 1 base between them. CDR3 residues: CASSDQETQYF. CDR3 sequence (DNA): TGTGCCAGCAGCGACCAAGAGACCCAGTACTTC. Full variable domain (remainder filled in from reference TRBV7-9 and TRBJ2-5): DTGVSQNPRHKITKRGQNVTFRCDPISEHNRLYWYRQTLGQGPEFLTYFQNEAQLEKSRLLSDRFSAERPKGSFSTLEIQRTEQGDSAMYLCASSDQETQYFGPGTRLLVL.

This sequence joins TRBV6-5 and TRBJ1-3, with a tentative D call TRBD1 (5 bases). There are 17 residues in the CDR3. Germline V gives CDR1 MNHEY, CDR2 SVGAGI. The V and J ends lost 6 bases and 0 bases respectively, with 18 bases between them. The CDR3 DNA is TGTGCCAGCAGACCCCGACGGGACGGGTACTCTGGAAACACCATATATTTT. It specifies CASRPRRDGYSGNTIYF.

As to this clonotype: A single base separates this from a much larger clone, so it may be a read error. The genes are TRBV7-9 and TRBJ2-2; D gene uncertain. The V gene's germline CDR1 is SEHNR and CDR2 FQNEAQ (reference sequence). The CDR3 length is 14 residues. Trimming took 3 bases from V and 1 from J, leaving 6 bases between them. The CDR3 DNA reads TGTGCCAGCAGCTTCAGAGGGAACACCGGGGAGCTGTTTTTT. Translating it yields CASSFRGNTGELFF.

This clonotype was counted a few times. This sequence joins TRBV6-5 and TRBJ1-2; D uncertain. V lost 3 bases to trimming and J lost 6 bases, with 8 bases between them. The CDR3 spans 12 residues. Looked up from germline, CDR1 is MNHEY and CDR2 is SVGAGI. In nucleotides, the CDR3 is TGTGCCAGCAGTTATCTCGGGGATGGCTACACCTTC. Translating it yields CASSYLGDGYTF.

The rearrangement uses TRBV20-1 and TRBJ2-4; TRBD1 agrees at 8 bases. The germline CDR1 and CDR2 sequences are DFQATT and SNEGSKA (reference sequence). The CDR3 consists of 11 residues. V lost 6 bases and J lost 10; bases outside the gene matches: 5. The CDR3, as DNA: TGCAGTGCCGGGGACAGGTCAATTCAGTACTTC. Translating it yields CSAGDRSIQYF.

Only a few counts were recorded for this clonotype. The rearrangement links TRBV10-3 to TRBJ1-2; 8 bases line up with TRBD1. Germline CDR1 ENHRY, CDR2 SYGVKD. V was clipped by 6 bases and J by 2 bases; unmatched bases: 5. The CDR3 contains 14 residues. CDR3 loop: CAISPGQANYGYTF. CDR3 bases: TGTGCCATCAGCCCGGGACAGGCGAACTATGGCTACACCTTC.

This clonotype has just a few counts. The V and J genes are TRBV15 and TRBJ2-1; 10 bases map to TRBD2. This CDR3 contains 15 residues. In germline, CDR1 is LNHNV, CDR2 YYDKDF (reference sequence). The V gene end was trimmed by 1 base and the J gene end by 9 bases; junction bases not matched to a gene: 6. Here the CDR3 DNA reads TGTGCCACCAGCAGAGCCGGGACTAGCGATGGTGAGCAGTTCTTC. It yields the protein CATSRAGTSDGEQFF.

The chain employs TRBV7-9 and TRBJ2-7; tentatively, D is TRBD1 (5 bases). Germline V gives CDR1 SEHNR, CDR2 FQNEAQ (reference sequence). With 8 bases removed from V and 4 bases from J, the gap between germline ends came to 18 bases. CDR3 size: 14 residues. CDR3 region: CASSPDSGSYEQYF. DNA of the CDR3: TGTGCCAGCTCTCCCGACTCAGGGTCGTACGAGCAGTACTTC. The complete variable domain, with remaining parts taken from reference TRBV7-9 and TRBJ2-7, reads DTGVSQNPRHKITKRGQNVTFRCDPISEHNRLYWYRQTLGQGPEFLTYFQNEAQLEKSRLLSDRFSAERPKGSFSTLEIQRTEQGDSAMYLCASSPDSGSYEQYFGPGTRLTVT.

This rearrangement joins TRBV7-2 to TRBJ2-2; possible D gene TRBD2, 5 bases. CDR1 SGHTA and CDR2 FQGNSA come from the germline V gene. Trimming left V 2 bases short and J 0 bases short, with 7 bases between. The CDR3 is 15 amino acids. As DNA, the CDR3 is TGTGCCAGCAGCTTAACCGGGACGAACACCGGGGAGCTGTTTTTT. It is translated as CASSLTGTNTGELFF.

This chain uses TRBV7-2 with TRBJ2-5; the D gene is possibly TRBD2 (5 bases). Germline loops: CDR1 SGHTA, CDR2 FQGNSA. The CDR3 is made up of 15 amino acids. The ends were cut back, 0 bases at V and 3 bases at J, with 11 bases in the middle. This CDR3 reads CASSLAGSYEETQYF. The CDR3, as DNA: TGTGCCAGCAGCTTAGCAGGGAGCTATGAAGAGACCCAGTACTTC. Supplemented by reference TRBV7-2 and TRBJ2-5, the full variable domain reads GAGVSQSPSNKVTEKGKDVELRCDPISGHTALYWYRQSLGQGLEFLIYFQGNSAPDKSGLPSDRFSAERTGGSVSTLTIQRTQQEDSAVYLCASSLAGSYEETQYFGPGTRLLVL.

This clonotype occurred a few times. The chain has TRBV7-9 and TRBJ1-1; 8 bases fit TRBD1. Germline CDR1 reads SEHNR; CDR2 reads FQNEAQ (reference sequence). With V trimmed by 5 bases and J by 1 base, 9 bases remained unmatched. This CDR3 is 16 amino acids long. The CDR3 protein is CASSPRDRGKNTEAFF. The CDR3 DNA sequence: TGTGCCAGCAGCCCCCGAGACAGGGGAAAGAACACTGAAGCTTTCTTT.

In this sample, this clonotype turned up many times. This sequence joins TRBV7-3 and TRBJ2-1; 9 bases align to TRBD2. J was trimmed by 9 bases and V by 1 base; bases with no gene match: 4. Germline V gene data show CDR1 as SGHTA and CDR2 as FQGTGA. The CDR3 is 14 residues long. The CDR3 region has the DNA TGTGCCAGCAGCTTAAGCGGGGGGGCCGGTGAGCAGTTCTTC. This sequence encodes CASSLSGGAGEQFF.

The chain recombines TRBV14 with TRBJ2-7, with 12 bases lining up with TRBD1. V gave up 2 bases and J gave up 2 bases; unmatched junction bases: 1. The CDR3 has 15 residues. Germline lookup yields CDR1 SGHDN and CDR2 FVKESK. The CDR3, as DNA: TGTGCCAGCAGCCAATGGGACAGGGGGCCCTACGAGCAGTACTTC. This sequence encodes CASSQWDRGPYEQYF.

This clonotype was seen a handful of times. J is TRBJ2-2 and V is TRBV4-3; 9 positions match TRBD2. The CDR3 totals 16 residues. V was pared by 0 bases and J by 6 bases, with 5 bases of the junction left unmatched. Germline V gives CDR1 LGHNA, CDR2 YSLEER. Here the CDR3 reads CASSQEGTSPPGELFF. CDR3 sequence (DNA): TGCGCCAGCAGCCAAGAGGGGACTAGCCCCCCCGGGGAGCTGTTTTTT.

This clonotype was counted between two and nine times. The genes are TRBV9 and TRBJ1-6; no clear D. The CDR3 runs to 14 residues. Germline assignment: CDR1 SGDLS and CDR2 YYNGEE. V dropped 0 bases and J dropped 7 bases, with 8 bases sitting between them. CDR3 protein: CASSVGKRNSPLHF. The CDR3 nucleotides read TGTGCCAGCAGCGTAGGGAAGAGAAATTCACCCCTCCACTTT. Filled out from reference TRBV9 and TRBJ1-6, the complete variable domain reads DSGVTQTPKHLITATGQRVTLRCSPRSGDLSVYWYQQSLDQGLQFLIQYYNGEERAKGNILERFSAQQFPDLHSELNLSSLELGDSALYFCASSVGKRNSPLHFGNGTRLTVT.

This clonotype was observed a handful of times. The V call is TRBV12-3 or TRBV12-4, the J call TRBJ2-4, with D perhaps matching TRBD1 (6 bases). The germline V and J ends were trimmed by 4 bases and 3 bases, with 10 bases remaining between them. There are 14 residues in the CDR3. In DNA, the CDR3 is TGTGCCAGCAGTTGGACAGCTTTCAAAAACATTCAGTACTTC. Protein: CASSWTAFKNIQYF.

J is TRBJ1-1 and V is TRBV5-5; no definite D call. The germline gives CDR1 SGHKS, CDR2 YYEKEE (reference sequence). CDR3 size: 15 residues. V was shortened by 0 bases and J by 0 bases, with 9 bases between the two germline ends. For the CDR3, the DNA is TGTGCCAGCAGCTTGGCCGGCAACATGAACACTGAAGCTTTCTTT. Protein: CASSLAGNMNTEAFF.

V and J are TRBV11-2 and TRBJ2-3; 12 bases fit TRBD2. CDR1 SGHAT and CDR2 FQNNGV come from the germline V gene. This CDR3 comprises 16 residues. The ends lost 1 base at V and 4 bases at J; junction bases unmatched: 3. In DNA form, the CDR3 reads TGTGCCAGCAGCTTAGGTAGACTAGCGGGGGCAGATACGCAGTATTTT. This codes for CASSLGRLAGADTQYF. The full variable domain, with the rest looked up from reference TRBV11-2 and TRBJ2-3, is EAGVAQSPRYKIIEKRQSVAFWCNPISGHATLYWYQQILGQGPKLLIQFQNNGVVDDSQLPKDRFSAERLKGVDSTLKIQPAKLEDSAVYLCASSLGRLAGADTQYFGPGTRLTVL.

This clonotype came up a few times. The chain recombines TRBV11-2 with TRBJ1-3; 7 nucleotides match TRBD1. CDR1 is SGHAT, CDR2 FQNNGV, per germline. Trimming took 4 bases from V and 4 from J; bases not matched to a gene: 7. CDR3 length: 15 residues. The CDR3 DNA follows: TGTGCCAGCAGCTACCCGGGGACAGTCGGAAACACCATATATTTT. This sequence encodes CASSYPGTVGNTIYF.

This clonotype was recorded many times. The chain recombines TRBV29-1 with TRBJ1-1; TRBD1 matches 9 bases. The V gene end was trimmed by 3 bases and the J gene end by 8 bases; junction bases not matched to a gene: 19. Germline CDR1 reads SQVTM; CDR2 reads ANQGSEA. CDR3 length: 17 amino acids. CDR3 sequence (DNA): TGCAGCGTTGAGTCAGTGGGACAGGGCGGTCGGGCGGGAGAAGCTTTCTTT. It yields the protein CSVESVGQGGRAGEAFF.

This clonotype was picked up a small number of times. This chain connects TRBV20-1 to TRBJ2-3; D might be TRBD1 (6 bases). CDR1 is DFQATT and CDR2 is SNEGSKA in the germline V gene (reference sequence). The CDR3 has 14 residues. The V end lost 3 bases, the J end lost 0 bases, and 10 bases lay between the germline ends. The CDR3 sequence: CSASRQASTDTQYF. Here the CDR3 DNA reads TGCAGTGCTAGCCGACAGGCTAGCACAGATACGCAGTATTTT.

The rearrangement uses TRBV5-6 and TRBJ1-2; no reliable D call. The V gene lost 5 bases and the J gene lost 8 bases, with 16 bases spanning the gap. The CDR3 has 13 residues. The V gene's germline CDR1 is SGHDT and CDR2 YYEEEE. In DNA, the CDR3 is TGTGCCAGCAGTATGGTCCCAAAATGGGGCTACACCTTC. Its translation is CASSMVPKWGYTF.

The rearrangement links TRBV11-2 to TRBJ2-1, with 8 bases that match TRBD2. CDR1 is SGHAT, CDR2 FQNNGV, per germline. V shed 5 bases and J 8 bases; nucleotides not matched to a gene: 5. CDR3 size: 13 residues. CDR3 protein: CASSAGTRYEQFF. In nucleotides, the CDR3 is TGTGCCAGCAGCGCCGGGACTAGATATGAGCAGTTCTTC.

The chain carries TRBV2 and TRBJ1-3; D call uncertain. The CDR3 spans 17 residues. Germline V gives CDR1 SNHLY, CDR2 FYNNEI. Trimming removed 2 bases from V and 0 bases from J, with 14 bases in between. CDR3 nucleotide sequence: TGTGCCAGCAGTGAATCGTGGAGGACCTACTCTGGAAACACCATATATTTT. It is translated as CASSESWRTYSGNTIYF.

This clonotype turned up a few times. The chain has TRBV6-5 and TRBJ2-3, with 8 bases lining up with TRBD2. The CDR3 runs 16 residues. The germline V gene has CDR1 MNHEY and CDR2 SVGAGI. Germline trimming cut 0 bases from V and 1 base from J; bases unmatched to any gene: 3. The CDR3 DNA sequence: TGTGCCAGCAGTTACTCGCCAGCGGGGGGCACAGATACGCAGTATTTT. Translating gives CASSYSPAGGTDTQYF.

Only a few counts were recorded for this clonotype. DNA of the CDR3: TGCGCCAGCAGCTTGTTAACGGGCACGAACACTGAAGCTTTCTTT. Amino acid sequence: CASSLLTGTNTEAFF. The V call is TRBV5-1, the J call TRBJ1-1, with D hard to call. Trimming left V 1 base short and J 1 base short, with 11 bases between. The CDR3 has 15 residues. Germline loops: CDR1 SGHRS, CDR2 YFSETQ.

The genes are TRBV19 and TRBJ2-1; 10 bases fit TRBD2. This CDR3 is 16 amino acids long. The germline V gene has CDR1 LNHDA and CDR2 SQIVND (reference sequence). Trimming cost V 5 bases and J 6 bases; bases outside gene matches: 10. In nucleotides, the CDR3 is TGTGCCAGTAGTCTGAGCGGGGGGGCAATCACCAATGAGCAGTTCTTC. This translates into CASSLSGGAITNEQFF.